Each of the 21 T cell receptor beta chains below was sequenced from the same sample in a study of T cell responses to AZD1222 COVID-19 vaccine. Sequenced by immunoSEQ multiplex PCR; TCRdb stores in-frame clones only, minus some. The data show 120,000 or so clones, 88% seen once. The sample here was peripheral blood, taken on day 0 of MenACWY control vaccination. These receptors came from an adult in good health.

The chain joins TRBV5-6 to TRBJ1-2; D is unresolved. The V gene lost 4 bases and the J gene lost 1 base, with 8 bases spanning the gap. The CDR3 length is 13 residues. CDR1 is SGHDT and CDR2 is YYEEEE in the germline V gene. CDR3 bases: TGTGCCAGCAGCCCCCTTGGTAACTATGGCTACACCTTC. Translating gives CASSPLGNYGYTF.

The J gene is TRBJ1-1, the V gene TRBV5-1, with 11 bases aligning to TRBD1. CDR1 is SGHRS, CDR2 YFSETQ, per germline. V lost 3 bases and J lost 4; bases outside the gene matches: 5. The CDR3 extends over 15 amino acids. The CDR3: CASSSDRGRGTEAFF. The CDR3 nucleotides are TGCGCCAGCAGCTCGGACAGGGGGCGCGGCACTGAAGCTTTCTTT.

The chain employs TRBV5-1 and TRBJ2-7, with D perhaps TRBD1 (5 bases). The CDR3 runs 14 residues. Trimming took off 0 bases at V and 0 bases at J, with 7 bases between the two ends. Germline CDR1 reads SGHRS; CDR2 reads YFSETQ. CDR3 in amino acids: CASSLGQSSYEQYF. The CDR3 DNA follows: TGCGCCAGCAGCTTGGGACAGAGCTCCTACGAGCAGTACTTC.

The CDR3 nucleotides are TGTGCCGCAAGGAGACTAGCGGGAGCTAATGAGCAGTTCTTC. It codes for CAARRLAGANEQFF. V is TRBV6-5 and J is TRBJ2-1; 12 positions match TRBD2. Germline CDR1 reads MNHEY; CDR2 reads SVGAGI. With V trimmed by 11 bases and J by 7 bases, 9 bases remained unmatched. The CDR3 sequence is 14 residues long.

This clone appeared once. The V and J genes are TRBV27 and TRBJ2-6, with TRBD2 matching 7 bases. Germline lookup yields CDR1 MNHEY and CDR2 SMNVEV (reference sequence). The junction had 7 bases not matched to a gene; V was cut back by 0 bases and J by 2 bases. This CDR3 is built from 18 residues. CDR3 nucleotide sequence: TGTGCCAGCAGTTTATCAGTCGCTGGGGGGGCTGGGGCCAACGTCCTGACTTTC. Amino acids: CASSLSVAGGAGANVLTF.

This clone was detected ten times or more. The CDR3 reads CASTPLAGVHNEQFF. In DNA form, the CDR3 reads TGCGCCAGCACCCCCCTAGCGGGAGTTCACAATGAGCAGTTCTTC. This chain uses TRBV5-1 with TRBJ2-1; 10 bases agree with TRBD2. Germline CDR1 is SGHRS and CDR2 is YFSETQ. This CDR3 comprises 15 residues. The J segment lost 5 bases and the V segment lost 6 bases, leaving 8 bases of the junction unmatched.

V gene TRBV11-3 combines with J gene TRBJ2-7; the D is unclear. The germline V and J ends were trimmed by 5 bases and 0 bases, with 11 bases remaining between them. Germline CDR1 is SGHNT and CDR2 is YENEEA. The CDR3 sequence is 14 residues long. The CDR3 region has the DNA TGTGCCAGCAGCCGCGAATCCTCCTCCTACGAGCAGTACTTC. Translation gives CASSRESSSYEQYF.

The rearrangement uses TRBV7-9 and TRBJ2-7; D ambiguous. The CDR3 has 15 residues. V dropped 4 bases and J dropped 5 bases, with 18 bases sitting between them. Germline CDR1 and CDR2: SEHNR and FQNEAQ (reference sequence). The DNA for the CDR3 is TGTGCCAGCAGCTATGAGACTTCCTCCAGGAACGAGCAGTACTTC. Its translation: CASSYETSSRNEQYF.

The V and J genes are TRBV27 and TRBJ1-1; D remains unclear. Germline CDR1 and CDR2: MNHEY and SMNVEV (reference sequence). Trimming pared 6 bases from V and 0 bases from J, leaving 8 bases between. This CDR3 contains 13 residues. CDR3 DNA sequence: TGTGCCAGCAGCCTCACCCTGAACACTGAAGCTTTCTTT. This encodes CASSLTLNTEAFF.

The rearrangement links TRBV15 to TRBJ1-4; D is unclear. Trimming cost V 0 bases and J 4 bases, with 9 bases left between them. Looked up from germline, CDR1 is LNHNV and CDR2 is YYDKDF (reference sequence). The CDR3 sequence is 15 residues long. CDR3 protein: CATSRDMILNEKLFF. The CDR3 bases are TGTGCCACCAGCAGAGATATGATACTTAATGAAAAACTGTTTTTT.

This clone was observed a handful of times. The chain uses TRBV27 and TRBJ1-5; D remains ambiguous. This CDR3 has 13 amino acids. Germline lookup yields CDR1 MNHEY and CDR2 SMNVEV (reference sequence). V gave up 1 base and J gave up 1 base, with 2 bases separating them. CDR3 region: CASSLFSNQPQHF. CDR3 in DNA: TGTGCCAGCAGTTTATTCAGCAATCAGCCCCAGCATTTT.

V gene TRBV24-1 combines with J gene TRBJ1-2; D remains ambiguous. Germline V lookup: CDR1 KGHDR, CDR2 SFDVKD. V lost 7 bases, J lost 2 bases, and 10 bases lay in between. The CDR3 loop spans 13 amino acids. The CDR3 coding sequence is TGTGCCACCAGCCCCGCAGTCAACTATGGCTACACCTTC. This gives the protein CATSPAVNYGYTF.

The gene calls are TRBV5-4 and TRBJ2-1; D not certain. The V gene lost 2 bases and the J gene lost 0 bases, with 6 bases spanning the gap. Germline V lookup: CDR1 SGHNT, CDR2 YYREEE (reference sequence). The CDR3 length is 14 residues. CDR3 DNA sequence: TGTGCCAGCAGCTTTCCTGGCTCCTACAATGAGCAGTTCTTC. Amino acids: CASSFPGSYNEQFF.

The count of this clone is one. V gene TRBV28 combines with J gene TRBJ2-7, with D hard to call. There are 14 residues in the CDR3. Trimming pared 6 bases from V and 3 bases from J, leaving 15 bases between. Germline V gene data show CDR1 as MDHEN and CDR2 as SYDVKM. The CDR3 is CASRARTLSYEQYF. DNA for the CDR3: TGTGCCAGCAGAGCCCGGACCCTGAGCTACGAGCAGTACTTC.

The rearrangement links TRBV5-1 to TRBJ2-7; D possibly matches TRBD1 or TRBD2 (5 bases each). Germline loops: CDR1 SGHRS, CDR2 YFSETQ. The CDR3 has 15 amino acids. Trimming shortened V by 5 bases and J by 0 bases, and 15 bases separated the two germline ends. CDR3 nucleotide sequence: TGCGCCAGCAGTTCGGAGCCAGGGACCTCCTACGAGCAGTACTTC. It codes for CASSSEPGTSYEQYF.

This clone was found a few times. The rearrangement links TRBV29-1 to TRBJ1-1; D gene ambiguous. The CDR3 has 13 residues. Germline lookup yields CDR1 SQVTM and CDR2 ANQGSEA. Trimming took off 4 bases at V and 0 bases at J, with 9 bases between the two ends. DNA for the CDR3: TGCAGCGTTGTTCGGGCCATGAACACTGAAGCTTTCTTT. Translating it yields CSVVRAMNTEAFF.

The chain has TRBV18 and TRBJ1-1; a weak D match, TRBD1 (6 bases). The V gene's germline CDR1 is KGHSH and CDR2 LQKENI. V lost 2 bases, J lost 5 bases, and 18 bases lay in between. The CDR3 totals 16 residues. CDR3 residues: CASSPKDGGWGTEAFF. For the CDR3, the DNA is TGTGCCAGCTCACCAAAGGATGGGGGCTGGGGGACTGAAGCTTTCTTT.

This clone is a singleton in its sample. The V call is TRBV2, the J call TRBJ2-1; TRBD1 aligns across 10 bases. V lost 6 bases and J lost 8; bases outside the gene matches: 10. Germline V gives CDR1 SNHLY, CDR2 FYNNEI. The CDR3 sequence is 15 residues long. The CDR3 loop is CASSLGRQGAYEQFF. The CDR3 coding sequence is TGTGCCAGCAGCCTTGGGAGACAGGGGGCCTATGAGCAGTTCTTC.

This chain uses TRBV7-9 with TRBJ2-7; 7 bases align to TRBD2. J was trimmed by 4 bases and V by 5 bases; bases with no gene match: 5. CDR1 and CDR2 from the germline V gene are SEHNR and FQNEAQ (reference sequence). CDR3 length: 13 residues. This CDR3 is CASSPRDYYEQYF. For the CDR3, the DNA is TGTGCCAGCAGCCCGCGGGACTATTACGAGCAGTACTTC.

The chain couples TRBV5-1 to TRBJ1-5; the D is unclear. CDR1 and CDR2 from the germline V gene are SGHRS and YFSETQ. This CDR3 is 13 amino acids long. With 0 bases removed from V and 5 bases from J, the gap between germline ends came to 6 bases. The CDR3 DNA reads TGCGCCAGCAGCTTGGGAACGCATCAGCCCCAGCATTTT. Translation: CASSLGTHQPQHF.

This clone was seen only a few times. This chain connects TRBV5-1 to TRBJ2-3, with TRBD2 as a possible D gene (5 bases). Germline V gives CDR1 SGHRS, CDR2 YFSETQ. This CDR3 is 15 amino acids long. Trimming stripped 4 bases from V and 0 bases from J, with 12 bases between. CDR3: CASSLDGISTDTQYF. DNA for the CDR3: TGCGCCAGCAGCCTCGACGGGATTAGCACAGATACGCAGTATTTT.